Below are 16 T cell receptor beta chains sequenced from a single sample in a study of blood T cell repertoires in COVID-19. Clones were read by immunoSEQ multiplex PCR, and TCRdb kept only the in-frame ones, dropping some. The data hold 270,000 or so clones, with roughly 88% observed a single time. Sequencing was done on a sample of PBMCs or T cells enriched from blood (not recorded which). The receptor source for this set is a middle-aged woman with acute COVID-19.

V and J are TRBV3-1 (or the pseudogene TRBV3-2) and TRBJ2-7; 7 nucleotides agree with TRBD1. V lost 3 bases, J lost 1 base, and 3 bases stayed unmatched. CDR1 is LGHDT and CDR2 is YNNKEL in the germline V gene (reference sequence). This CDR3 is built from 14 residues. Here the CDR3 DNA reads TGTGCCAGCAGCCACCGGACAGGTTCCTACGAGCAGTACTTC. Translated, it gives CASSHRTGSYEQYF.

The V gene is TRBV19, the J gene TRBJ1-1; 7 bases align to TRBD1. With 5 bases clipped from V and 11 bases from J, the junction kept 11 bases outside the gene matches. CDR3 length: 13 residues. Germline CDR1 LNHDA, CDR2 SQIVND (reference sequence). Written as DNA, the CDR3 is TGTGCCAGTAGTTCGACAGGGACAGCCACGGCTTTCTTT. Amino acids: CASSSTGTATAFF. Full variable domain (outside the CDR3, taken from reference TRBV19 and TRBJ1-1): DGGITQSPKYLFRKEGQNVTLSCEQNLNHDAMYWYRQDPGQGLRLIYYSQIVNDFQKGDIAEGYSVSREKKESFPLTVTSAQKNPTAFYLCASSSTGTATAFFGQGTRLTVV.

The rearrangement links TRBV24-1 to TRBJ2-1, with a weak D call TRBD2 (5 bases). V shed 0 bases and J shed 7 bases, with 15 bases lying between them. CDR1 is KGHDR, CDR2 SFDVKD, per germline. The CDR3 is 16 residues long. The CDR3 here is CATSDLEEVEGNEQFF. CDR3 DNA sequence: TGTGCCACCAGTGATTTGGAGGAAGTCGAGGGAAATGAGCAGTTCTTC.

The rearrangement joins TRBV5-6 to TRBJ1-5, with TRBD1 matching over 7 bases. The trim removed 4 bases at V and 9 bases at J, leaving 13 bases unmatched. This CDR3 has 15 amino acids. Germline values: CDR1 SGHDT, CDR2 YYEEEE. The CDR3 DNA sequence: TGTGCCAGCAGCACCAGACAGGGCTCCGGGTGGCCCCAGCATTTT. Translation: CASSTRQGSGWPQHF.

This chain connects TRBV7-2 to TRBJ1-6; 8 bases agree with TRBD1. The CDR3 has 15 amino acids. CDR1 SGHTA and CDR2 FQGNSA come from the germline V gene. V shed 4 bases and J 4 bases; nucleotides not matched to a gene: 3. CDR3 in amino acids: CASSSGTGYNSPLHF. The DNA for the CDR3 is TGTGCCAGCAGCTCCGGGACAGGTTATAATTCACCCCTCCACTTT.

This chain joins TRBV7-9 and TRBJ2-1; D possibly corresponds to TRBD2 (7 bases). CDR3 length equals 16 residues. Germline lookup yields CDR1 SEHNR and CDR2 FQNEAQ (reference sequence). Between the trimmed V and J ends, which lost 4 bases and 0 bases, there was a span of 13 bases. CDR3 sequence reads: CASSYHGGASYNEQFF. The CDR3 coding sequence is TGTGCCAGCAGCTACCATGGGGGGGCCTCCTACAATGAGCAGTTCTTC.

In this sample, this clone turned up a few times. The chain recombines TRBV27 with TRBJ1-1; D is ambiguous. CDR3 length: 11 amino acids. V lost 7 bases to trimming and J lost 3 bases, with 6 bases between them. Germline CDR1 is MNHEY and CDR2 is SMNVEV (reference sequence). This CDR3 reads CASTGYTEAFF. CDR3 bases: TGTGCCAGCACGGGTTACACTGAAGCTTTCTTT.

The count of this clone is one. Relative to the germline gene, one junction end is altered; a read error may explain this. The CDR3 reads CASNERGQGKMNTEAFF. DNA for the CDR3: TGCGCCAGCAATGAGAGAGGCCAGGGGAAAATGAACACTGAAGCTTTCTTT. The chain uses TRBV10-2 and TRBJ1-1, with D tentatively TRBD1 (6 bases). This CDR3 has 17 amino acids. Germline CDR1 reads WSHSY; CDR2 reads SAAADI.

The chain uses TRBV6-1 and TRBJ1-2; 7 bases match TRBD1. The CDR3 spans 16 residues. The trim removed 2 bases at V and 0 bases at J, leaving 6 bases unmatched. CDR1 is MNHNS and CDR2 is SASEGT in the germline V gene. The CDR3 loop is CASSERGQLTNYGYTF. CDR3 sequence (DNA): TGTGCCAGCAGTGAAAGGGGACAGTTAACTAACTATGGCTACACCTTC.

This clone has just a few counts. The rearrangement uses TRBV2 and TRBJ2-7, with 10 bases fitting TRBD1. The ends lost 2 bases at V and 3 bases at J; junction bases unmatched: 13. The CDR3 has 18 amino acids. Germline V CDR1 and CDR2: SNHLY, FYNNEI. The CDR3 is CASSETPPGQGRFYEQYF. The CDR3 DNA reads as TGTGCCAGCAGTGAAACACCCCCGGGACAGGGGCGCTTCTACGAGCAGTACTTC.

The chain is built from TRBV19 and TRBJ2-2; TRBD2 is a possible D gene (6 bases). The CDR3 is 14 amino acids. Germline CDR1 is LNHDA and CDR2 is SQIVND (reference sequence). V was shortened by 3 bases and J by 3 bases, with 8 bases between the two germline ends. The CDR3 bases are TGTGCCAGTAGTATGAAGCGGGACACCGGGGAGCTGTTTTTT. Translated, it gives CASSMKRDTGELFF.

The V gene is TRBV11-3, the J gene TRBJ1-1; 9 bases map to TRBD1. The CDR3 is 15 amino acids. V shed 1 base, J shed 1 base, and the junction held 1 base outside the gene matches. Germline V gene lookup returns CDR1 SGHNT and CDR2 YENEEA. In DNA, the CDR3 is TGTGCCAGCAGCTTAGGGGGACAGGGGAACACTGAAGCTTTCTTT. Amino acids: CASSLGGQGNTEAFF.

Note on this clone: The identical CDR3 is also encoded by other nucleotide sequences in the sample. The chain is built from TRBV28 and TRBJ2-7; perhaps TRBD2 as D (6 bases). Trimming removed 2 bases at V and 3 bases at J, with 8 bases between. This CDR3 region has 13 residues. Germline CDR1 and CDR2: MDHEN and SYDVKM. Here the CDR3 DNA reads TGTGCCAGCAGTTTAGGGGGGAGCTACGAGCAGTACTTC. Amino acids: CASSLGGSYEQYF.

This sequence joins TRBV5-1 and TRBJ1-4; D is possibly TRBD1 (6 bases). The CDR3 contains 16 residues. Germline-derived CDR1 and CDR2 are SGHRS and YFSETQ. Trimming shortened V by 4 bases and J by 0 bases, and 13 bases separated the two germline ends. In DNA form, the CDR3 reads TGCGCCAGCAGCCTAAACCGACAGGCAACTAATGAAAAACTGTTTTTT. Translated: CASSLNRQATNEKLFF. Full variable domain (remainder filled in from reference TRBV5-1 and TRBJ1-4): KAGVTQTPRYLIKTRGQQVTLSCSPISGHRSVSWYQQTPGQGLQFLFEYFSETQRNKGNFPGRFSGRQFSNSRSEMNVSTLELGDSALYLCASSLNRQATNEKLFFGSGTQLSVL.

This sequence joins TRBV30 and TRBJ1-1; weak D call: TRBD1 (6 bases). The CDR3 spans 15 residues. Looked up from germline, CDR1 is GTSNPN and CDR2 is SVGIG (reference sequence). V was shortened by 0 bases and J by 2 bases, with 13 bases between the two germline ends. The CDR3 protein is CAWSVWGQKNTEAFF. For the CDR3, the DNA is TGTGCCTGGAGTGTATGGGGGCAAAAAAACACTGAAGCTTTCTTT.

CDR3 DNA: TGTGCCAGCAGTGTAAGACTAGCGGGTTGGGTAAATGAGCAGTTCTTC. Translated: CASSVRLAGWVNEQFF. The chain has TRBV6-1 and TRBJ2-1; 10 positions match TRBD2. V gave up 4 bases and J gave up 7 bases; unmatched junction bases: 10. Germline lookup yields CDR1 MNHNS and CDR2 SASEGT. The CDR3 extends over 16 amino acids.